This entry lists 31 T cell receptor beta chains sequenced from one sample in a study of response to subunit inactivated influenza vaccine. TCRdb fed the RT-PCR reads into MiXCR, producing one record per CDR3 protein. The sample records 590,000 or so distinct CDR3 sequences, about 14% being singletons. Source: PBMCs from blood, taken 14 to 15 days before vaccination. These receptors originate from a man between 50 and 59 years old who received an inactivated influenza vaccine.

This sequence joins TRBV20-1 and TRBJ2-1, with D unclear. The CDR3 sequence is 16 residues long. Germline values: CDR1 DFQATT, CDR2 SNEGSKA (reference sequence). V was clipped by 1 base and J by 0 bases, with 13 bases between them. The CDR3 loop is CSARVPGASSYNEQFF. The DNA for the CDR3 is TGCAGTGCTAGAGTTCCGGGCGCCAGCTCCTACAATGAGCAGTTCTTC.

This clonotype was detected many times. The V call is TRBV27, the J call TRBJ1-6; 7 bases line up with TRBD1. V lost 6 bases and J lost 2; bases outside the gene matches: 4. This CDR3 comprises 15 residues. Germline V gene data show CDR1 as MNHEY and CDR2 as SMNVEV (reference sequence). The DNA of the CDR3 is TGTGCCAGCAGGTCAGGGGGAACCTATAATTCACCCCTCCACTTT. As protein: CASRSGGTYNSPLHF.

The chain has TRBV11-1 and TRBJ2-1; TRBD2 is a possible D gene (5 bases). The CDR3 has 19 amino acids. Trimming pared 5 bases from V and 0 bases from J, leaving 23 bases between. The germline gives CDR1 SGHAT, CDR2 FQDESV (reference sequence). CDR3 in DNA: TGTGCCAGCAGCCGCCCAACTGGCGGGCCTGAAACCTCCTACAATGAGCAGTTCTTC. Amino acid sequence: CASSRPTGGPETSYNEQFF. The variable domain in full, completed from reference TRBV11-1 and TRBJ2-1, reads EAEVAQSPRYKITEKSQAVAFWCDPISGHATLYWYRQILGQGPELLVQFQDESVVDDSQLPKDRFSAERLKGVDSTLKIQPAELGDSAMYLCASSRPTGGPETSYNEQFFGPGTRLTVL.

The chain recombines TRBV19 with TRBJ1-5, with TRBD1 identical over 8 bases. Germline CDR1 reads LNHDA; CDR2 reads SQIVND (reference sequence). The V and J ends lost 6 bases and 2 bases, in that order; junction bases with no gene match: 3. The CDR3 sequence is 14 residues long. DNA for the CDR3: TGTGCCAGTAGGAAGGACAGGGGCAATCAGCCCCAGCATTTT. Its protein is CASRKDRGNQPQHF. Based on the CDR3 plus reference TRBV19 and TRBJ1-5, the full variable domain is DGGITQSPKYLFRKEGQNVTLSCEQNLNHDAMYWYRQDPGQGLRLIYYSQIVNDFQKGDIAEGYSVSREKKESFPLTVTSAQKNPTAFYLCASRKDRGNQPQHFGDGTRLSIL.

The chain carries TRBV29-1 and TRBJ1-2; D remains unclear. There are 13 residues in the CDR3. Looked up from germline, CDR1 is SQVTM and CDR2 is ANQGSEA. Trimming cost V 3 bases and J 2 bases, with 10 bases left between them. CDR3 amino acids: CSVDREGNYGYTF. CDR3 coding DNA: TGCAGCGTTGATAGGGAGGGAAACTATGGCTACACCTTC.

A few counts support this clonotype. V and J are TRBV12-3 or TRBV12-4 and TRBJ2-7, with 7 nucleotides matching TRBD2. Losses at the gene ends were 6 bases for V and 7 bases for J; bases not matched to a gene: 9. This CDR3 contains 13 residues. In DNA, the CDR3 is TGTGCCAGCAGAGCTGGGGGGGTTGGGGAGCAGTACTTC. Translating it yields CASRAGGVGEQYF.

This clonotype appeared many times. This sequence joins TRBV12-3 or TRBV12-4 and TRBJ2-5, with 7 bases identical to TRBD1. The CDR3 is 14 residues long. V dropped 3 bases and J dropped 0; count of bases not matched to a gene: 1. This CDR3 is CASSFDRDQETQYF. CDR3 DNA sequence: TGTGCCAGCAGTTTCGACAGGGACCAAGAGACCCAGTACTTC.

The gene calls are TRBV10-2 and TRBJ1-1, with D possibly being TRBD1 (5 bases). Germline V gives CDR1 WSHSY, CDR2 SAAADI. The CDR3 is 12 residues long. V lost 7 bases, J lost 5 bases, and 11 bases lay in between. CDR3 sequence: CASTPGRTEAFF. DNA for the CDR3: TGCGCCAGCACTCCAGGGCGGACTGAAGCTTTCTTT.

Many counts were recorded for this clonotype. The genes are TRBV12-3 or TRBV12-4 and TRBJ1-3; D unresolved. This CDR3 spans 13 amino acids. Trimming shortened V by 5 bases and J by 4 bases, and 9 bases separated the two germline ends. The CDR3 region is CASSPALGNTIYF. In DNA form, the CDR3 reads TGTGCCAGCAGTCCGGCTCTCGGAAACACCATATATTTT.

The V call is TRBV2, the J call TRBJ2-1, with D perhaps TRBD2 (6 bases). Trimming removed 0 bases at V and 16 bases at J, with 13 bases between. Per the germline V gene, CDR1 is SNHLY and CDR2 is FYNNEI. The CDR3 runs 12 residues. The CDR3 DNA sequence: TGTGCCAGCAGTGAAGCTACAGGAGGGGTTTTCTTC. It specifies CASSEATGGVFF.

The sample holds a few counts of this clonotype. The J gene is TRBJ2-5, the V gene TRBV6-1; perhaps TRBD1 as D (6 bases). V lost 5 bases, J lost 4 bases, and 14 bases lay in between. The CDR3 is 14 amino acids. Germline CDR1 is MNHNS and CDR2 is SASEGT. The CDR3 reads CASSTRRGSETQYF. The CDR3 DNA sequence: TGTGCCAGCAGTACCCGCAGGGGATCAGAGACCCAGTACTTC.

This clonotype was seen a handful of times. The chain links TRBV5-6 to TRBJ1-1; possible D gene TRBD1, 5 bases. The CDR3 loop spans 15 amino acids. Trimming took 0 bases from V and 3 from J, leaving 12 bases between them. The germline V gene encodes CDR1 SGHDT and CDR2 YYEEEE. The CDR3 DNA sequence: TGTGCCAGCAGCTTGGGAGACAGCCTCTACACTGAAGCTTTCTTT. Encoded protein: CASSLGDSLYTEAFF.

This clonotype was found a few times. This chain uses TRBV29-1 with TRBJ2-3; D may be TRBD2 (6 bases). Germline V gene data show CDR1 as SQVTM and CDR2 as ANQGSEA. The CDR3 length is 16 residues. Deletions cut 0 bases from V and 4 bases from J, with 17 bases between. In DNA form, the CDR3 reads TGCAGCGTTGAAGAGAATTTCCGGGAGAGACCAGATACGCAGTATTTT. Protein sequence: CSVEENFRERPDTQYF.

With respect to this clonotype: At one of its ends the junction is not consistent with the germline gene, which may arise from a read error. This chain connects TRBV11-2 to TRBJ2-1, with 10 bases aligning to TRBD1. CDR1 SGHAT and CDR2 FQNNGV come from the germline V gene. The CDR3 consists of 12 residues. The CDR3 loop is CASSGRTGGAVF. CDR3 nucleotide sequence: TGTGCCAGCAGCGGGCGGACAGGGGGTGCGGTCTTC.

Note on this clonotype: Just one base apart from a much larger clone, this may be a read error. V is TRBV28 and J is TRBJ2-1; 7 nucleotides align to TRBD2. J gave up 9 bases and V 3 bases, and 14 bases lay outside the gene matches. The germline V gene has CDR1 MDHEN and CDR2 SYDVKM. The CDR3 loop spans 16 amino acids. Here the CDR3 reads CASSLRPAGRNGEQFF. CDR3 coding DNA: TGTGCCAGCAGTTTGCGACCAGCGGGACGAAACGGTGAGCAGTTCTTC.

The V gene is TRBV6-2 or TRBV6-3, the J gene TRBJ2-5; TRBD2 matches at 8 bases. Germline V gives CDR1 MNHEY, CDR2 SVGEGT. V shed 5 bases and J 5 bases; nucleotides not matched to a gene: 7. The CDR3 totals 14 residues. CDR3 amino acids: CASSPAGADETQYF. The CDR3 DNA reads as TGTGCCAGCAGTCCAGCGGGAGCGGACGAGACCCAGTACTTC.

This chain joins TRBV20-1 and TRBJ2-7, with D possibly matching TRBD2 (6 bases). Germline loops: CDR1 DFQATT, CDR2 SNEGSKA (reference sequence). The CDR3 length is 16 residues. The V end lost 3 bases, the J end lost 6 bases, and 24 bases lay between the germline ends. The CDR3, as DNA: TGCAGTGCTAGGGTTGGCGGGGCCGGTCGGTTTACCGAGCAGTACTTC. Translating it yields CSARVGGAGRFTEQYF.

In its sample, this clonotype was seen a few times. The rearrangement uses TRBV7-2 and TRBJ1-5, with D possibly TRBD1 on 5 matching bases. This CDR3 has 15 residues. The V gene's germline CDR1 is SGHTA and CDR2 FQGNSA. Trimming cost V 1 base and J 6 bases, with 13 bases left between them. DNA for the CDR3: TGTGCCAGCAGCTTAGTGGGAGGGGAAAGTCAGCCCCAGCATTTT. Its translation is CASSLVGGESQPQHF.

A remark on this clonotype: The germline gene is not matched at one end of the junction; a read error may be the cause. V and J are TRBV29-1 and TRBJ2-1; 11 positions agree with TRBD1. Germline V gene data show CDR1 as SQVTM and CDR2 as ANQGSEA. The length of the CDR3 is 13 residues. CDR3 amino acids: CIIGQGARNEQFF. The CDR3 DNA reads TGCATCATAGGACAGGGGGCGAGGAATGAGCAATTCTTC.

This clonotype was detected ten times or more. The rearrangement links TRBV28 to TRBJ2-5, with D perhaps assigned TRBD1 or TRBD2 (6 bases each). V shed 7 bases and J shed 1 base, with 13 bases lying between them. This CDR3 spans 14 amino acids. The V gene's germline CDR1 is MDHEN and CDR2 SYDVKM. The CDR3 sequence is CASTEQGGQETQYF. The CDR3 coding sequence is TGTGCCAGCACCGAACAGGGAGGCCAAGAGACCCAGTACTTC.

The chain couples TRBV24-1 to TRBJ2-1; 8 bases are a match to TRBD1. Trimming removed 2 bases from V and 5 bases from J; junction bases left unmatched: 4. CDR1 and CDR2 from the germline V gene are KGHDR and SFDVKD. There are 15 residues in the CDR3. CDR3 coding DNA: TGTGCCACCAGTGATTCAGGGGGCATCCACAATGAGCAGTTCTTC. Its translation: CATSDSGGIHNEQFF.

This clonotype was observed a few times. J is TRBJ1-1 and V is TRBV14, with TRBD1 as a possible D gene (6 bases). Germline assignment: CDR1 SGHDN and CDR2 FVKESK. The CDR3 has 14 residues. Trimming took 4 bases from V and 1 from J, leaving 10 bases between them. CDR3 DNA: TGTGCCAGCAGCCGACTACAGGGGAACACTGAAGCTTTCTTT. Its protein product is CASSRLQGNTEAFF.

The CDR3 sequence is CAISNGGTGAYGYTF. The CDR3 DNA follows: TGTGCCATCAGCAACGGGGGGACAGGGGCATATGGCTACACCTTC. The chain links TRBV10-3 to TRBJ1-2, with TRBD1 matching over 10 bases. The CDR3 length is 15 residues. With V trimmed by 6 bases and J by 5 bases, 9 bases remained unmatched. CDR1 and CDR2 from the germline V gene are ENHRY and SYGVKD.

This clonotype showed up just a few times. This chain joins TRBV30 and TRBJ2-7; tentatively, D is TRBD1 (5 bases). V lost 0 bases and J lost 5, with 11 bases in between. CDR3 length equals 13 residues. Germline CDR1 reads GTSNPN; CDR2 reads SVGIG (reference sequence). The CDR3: CAWSVRVGDEQYF. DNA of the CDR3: TGTGCCTGGAGTGTACGAGTAGGGGACGAGCAGTACTTC.

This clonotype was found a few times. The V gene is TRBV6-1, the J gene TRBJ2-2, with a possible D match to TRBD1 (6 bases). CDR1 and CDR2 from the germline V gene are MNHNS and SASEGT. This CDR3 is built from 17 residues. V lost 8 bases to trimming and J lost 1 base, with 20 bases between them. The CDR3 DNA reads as TGTGCCAGCCGCTTCCTTAGACAGGCTGAGAACACCGGGGAGCTGTTTTTT. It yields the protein CASRFLRQAENTGELFF.

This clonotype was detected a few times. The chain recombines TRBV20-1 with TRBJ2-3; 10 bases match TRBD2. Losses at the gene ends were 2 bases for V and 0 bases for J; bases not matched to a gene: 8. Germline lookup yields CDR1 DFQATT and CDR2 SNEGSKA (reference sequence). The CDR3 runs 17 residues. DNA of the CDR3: TGCAGTGCTAGACCCCAGCGGGAGGGCCGTAGCACAGATACGCAGTATTTT. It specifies CSARPQREGRSTDTQYF.

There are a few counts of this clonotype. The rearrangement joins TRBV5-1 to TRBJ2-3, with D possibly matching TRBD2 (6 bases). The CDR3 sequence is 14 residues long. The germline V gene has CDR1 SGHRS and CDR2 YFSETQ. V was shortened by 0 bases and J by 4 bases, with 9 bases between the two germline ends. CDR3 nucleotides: TGCGCCAGCAGCTTGGGCGGGGAGGCAGATACGCAGTATTTT. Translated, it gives CASSLGGEADTQYF.

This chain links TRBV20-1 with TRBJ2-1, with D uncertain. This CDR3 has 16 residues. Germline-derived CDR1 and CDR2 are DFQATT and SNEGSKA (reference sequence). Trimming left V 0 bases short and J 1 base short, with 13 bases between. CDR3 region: CSARDAYRSSYNEQFF. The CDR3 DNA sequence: TGCAGTGCTAGAGATGCTTATCGGAGTTCCTACAATGAGCAGTTCTTC.

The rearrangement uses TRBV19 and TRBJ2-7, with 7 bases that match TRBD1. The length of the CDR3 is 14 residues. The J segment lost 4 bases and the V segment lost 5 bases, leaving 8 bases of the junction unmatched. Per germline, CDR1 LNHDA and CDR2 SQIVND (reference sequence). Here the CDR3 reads CASSRQGSRYEQYF. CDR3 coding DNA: TGTGCCAGTAGTCGACAGGGAAGTCGGTACGAGCAGTACTTC.

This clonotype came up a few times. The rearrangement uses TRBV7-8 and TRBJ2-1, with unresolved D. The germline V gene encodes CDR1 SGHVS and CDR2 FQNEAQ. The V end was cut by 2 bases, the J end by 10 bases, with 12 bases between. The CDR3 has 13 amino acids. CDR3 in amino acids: CASSLNLAREQFF. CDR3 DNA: TGTGCCAGCAGCTTAAATTTGGCCCGCGAGCAGTTCTTC.

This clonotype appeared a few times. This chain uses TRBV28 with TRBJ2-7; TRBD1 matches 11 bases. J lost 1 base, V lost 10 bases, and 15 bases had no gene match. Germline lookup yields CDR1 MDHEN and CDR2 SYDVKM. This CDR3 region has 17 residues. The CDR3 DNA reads TGTGCCACCACGGGACAGGGGGAATTAGTTAGGTCCTACGAGCAGTACTTC. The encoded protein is CATTGQGELVRSYEQYF.